These T cell receptor beta chains were read from a single sample in a study of graft-versus-host responses after intestinal transplantation. TCRdb keeps only in-frame clones here, not all; method: immunoSEQ multiplex PCR. The repertoire holds about 90,000 clones, with 85% to 95% as singletons. No antigens are known for them. Sequenced material: unstimulated CD4+ T cells sorted from spleen or lymph node cells, taken before transplant. The receptors derive from a human donor who was the organ donor for an intestinal transplant. Both conserved end residues are part of each CDR3.

CDR3aa,v_gene,j_gene
CASSLGPGVYGYTF,TRBV4-1,TRBJ1-2
CASSFKLVSHNEQFF,TRBV28,TRBJ2-1
CASSLGGQSEKLFF,TRBV28,TRBJ1-4
CASSLTSRGGETQYF,TRBV7-6,TRBJ2-5
CASSYSSSGRSEQYF,TRBV6-5,TRBJ2-7
CASSIIQQFESSYNEQFF,TRBV19,TRBJ2-1
CASSFSSGGASDTQYF,TRBV5-1,TRBJ2-3
CASSPTRDYGYTF,TRBV18,TRBJ1-2
CAWSLAGTGDTQYF,TRBV30,TRBJ2-3
CASSKGGDLGYNEQFF,TRBV9,TRBJ2-1
CASSLAPGNQPQHF,TRBV5-6,TRBJ1-5
CASREGAIEQFF,TRBV11-3,TRBJ2-1
CASSPGGAQPIYEQYF,TRBV5-1,TRBJ2-7
CASSPRQFSTDTQYF,TRBV5-4,TRBJ2-3
CASSSATGITEAFF,TRBV5-1,TRBJ1-1
CASRTGLETQYF,TRBV6-5,TRBJ2-5
CASSQESRVGYTF,TRBV14,TRBJ1-2
CASSPQAPAYEQYF,TRBV6-5,TRBJ2-7
CASSSTSGWDSYEQYF,TRBV11-1,TRBJ2-7
CASSLKRGSTDTQYF,TRBV27,TRBJ2-3
CASSPRHVSGANVLTF,TRBV27,TRBJ2-6
CASSLRSGRCVNQPQHF,TRBV21-1,TRBJ1-5
CASNSGLMVEQYF,TRBV6-5,TRBJ2-7
CASSPHRGGGELFF,TRBV7-8,TRBJ2-2
CASSIQLTGTVTLHF,TRBV19,TRBJ1-6
CASSYSMGDTEAFF,TRBV6-6,TRBJ1-1
CASSLAGLAQETQYF,TRBV5-6,TRBJ2-5
CASSLEAASPRTQYF,TRBV11-3,TRBJ2-5
CAISGGLAGGSYEQYF,TRBV10-3,.
CASSLDLVRDIQYF,TRBV28,TRBJ2-4
CASSPGGETQYF,TRBV19,TRBJ2-5
CASGFGGVGGTDTQYF,TRBV6-5,TRBJ2-3
CATSRYGSAETQYF,TRBV15,TRBJ2-5
CASSYFDRAGNTIYF,TRBV6-5,TRBJ1-3
CASTQEFFYTGELFF,TRBV4-2,TRBJ2-2
CASSARLAGGVVGEQYF,TRBV4-2,TRBJ2-7
CASSPQVQDTQYF,TRBV21-1,TRBJ2-3
CASSFPAGMNTEAFF,TRBV28,TRBJ1-1
CASSLTGVSYGYTF,TRBV7-9,TRBJ1-2
CASSLSTSYEQYF,TRBV7-2,TRBJ2-7
CASSQDLKRVNTIYF,TRBV4-1,TRBJ1-3
CASSLTGSGANVLTF,TRBV18,TRBJ2-6
CASSLVWGSGLDTQYF,TRBV5-1,TRBJ2-3
CASDRGRTDTQYF,TRBV5-6,TRBJ2-3
CAWSVPSGRYEQYF,TRBV30,TRBJ2-7
CAISAGLAGETQYF,TRBV10-3,TRBJ2-5
CASSFKARVYEQYF,TRBV5-1,.
CAWSVWGSEAFF,TRBV30,TRBJ1-1
CSVHTTSGALVTQYF,TRBV29-1,TRBJ2-5
CASSLGTGVYGYTF,TRBV28,TRBJ1-2
CASSPPLAGATGELFF,TRBV5-4,TRBJ2-2
CASSLETGQINEQFF,TRBV28,TRBJ2-1
CASSTYRVVPEAFF,TRBV19,TRBJ1-1